The subject of this entry is one T cell receptor (beta chain). This sample was included in a study of shared clonotypes between healthy human individuals. Sequencing used immunoSEQ multiplex PCR; TCRdb keeps in-frame clones, though not all of them. The table lists a few hundred thousand clones, about 97% of them singletons. Germline V CDR1 and CDR2: MNHEY, SVGAGI. The CDR3 runs 15 residues. The V gene end was trimmed by 0 bases and the J gene end by 4 bases; junction bases not matched to a gene: 2. V usage is TRBV6-5 and J usage is TRBJ1-1; 10 nucleotides match TRBD1. This sequence originates from a woman in her twenties or thirties in good health. The specimen was naive CD4+ T cells sorted from blood. Subset given: CD45RA+ positively selected. Here the CDR3 reads CASSYSRTGGTEAFF. CDR3 nucleotide sequence: TGTGCCAGCAGTTACTCGAGGACAGGGGGCACTGAAGCTTTCTTT.